The T cell receptor (beta chain) under discussion was sequenced for a study of blood T cells in healthy people across ages. Broader study findings: Long-lived donors had more naive CD4+ cells and higher diversity than aged donors. Roughly linearly, TCR beta diversity per million T cells fell as age increased.

A second PCR, run for roughly 6 to 11 cycles, used a sample-barcoded 5' primer plus a J-beta primer mix. TCRdb ran MiXCR on the 5' RACE reads and lists one entry per CDR3 protein. The table shows about 970,000 distinct CDR3 sequences, with 51% occurring only once. The CDR3 has 15 amino acids. The ends were cut back, 4 bases at V and 0 bases at J, with 11 bases in the middle. CDR1 and CDR2 (germline): SGHTA, FQGNSA. Donors were healthy Caucasian individuals from Russia aged roughly 6 to 95. For this clonotype: Its antigen is as yet unknown.

The sequencing input was blood. The chain recombines TRBV7-2 with TRBJ2-3; D perhaps matches TRBD2 (6 bases). The clonotype originates from a woman between 55 and 75 years old in good health. CDR3 DNA: TGTGCCAGCAGCTCAATGGGGGGAAGCACAGATACGCAGTATTTT. Protein sequence: CASSSMGGSTDTQYF. Complete variable domain (other parts from reference TRBV7-2 and TRBJ2-3): GAGVSQSPSNKVTEKGKDVELRCDPISGHTALYWYRQSLGQGLEFLIYFQGNSAPDKSGLPSDRFSAERTGGSVSTLTIQRTQQEDSAVYLCASSSMGGSTDTQYFGPGTRLTVL.